The 29 T cell receptor beta chains listed next were all sequenced from one sample in a study of blood T cells in healthy people across ages. Then a second PCR, running roughly 7 to 11 cycles, was carried out with a sample-barcoded 5' primer and a J-beta primer mix. One entry per CDR3 protein, called by TCRdb with MiXCR from the 5' RACE reads. The sample shows 650,000 to 700,000 distinct CDR3 sequences, approximately 30% of them seen only once. The specimen was blood. The receptors derive from a woman older than 75 in good health.

This clonotype occurred a few times. The rearrangement links TRBV5-4 to TRBJ1-5, with TRBD1 identical over 9 bases. CDR1 is SGHNT and CDR2 is YYREEE in the germline V gene (reference sequence). This CDR3 is 15 amino acids long. V gave up 4 bases and J gave up 4 bases; unmatched junction bases: 6. The CDR3 region has the DNA TGTGCCAGCAGCCCGGACAGGGGAGAAAATCAGCCCCAGCATTTT. Translated: CASSPDRGENQPQHF.

The V call is TRBV4-3, the J call TRBJ2-1; D is uncertain. Germline CDR1 LGHNA, CDR2 YSLEER. Trimming shortened V by 0 bases and J by 10 bases, and 22 bases separated the two germline ends. This CDR3 contains 17 residues. CDR3 region: CASSQDLLATSPYEQFF. The CDR3 DNA reads TGCGCCAGCAGCCAAGATCTTTTAGCTACGAGCCCCTACGAGCAGTTCTTC.

At least ten counts were recorded for this clonotype. V gene TRBV7-9 combines with J gene TRBJ1-2; the match to TRBD1 covers 7 bases. Per the germline V gene, CDR1 is SEHNR and CDR2 is FQNEAQ (reference sequence). The V gene end was trimmed by 5 bases and the J gene end by 8 bases; junction bases not matched to a gene: 17. This CDR3 contains 16 residues. CDR3 bases: TGTGCCAGCAGCGAGAGAAAGACTACAGGGGTACAGGGCTACACCTTC. Its translation: CASSERKTTGVQGYTF.

This chain uses TRBV10-3 with TRBJ1-1, with no clear D. This CDR3 spans 14 amino acids. CDR1 is ENHRY, CDR2 SYGVKD, per germline. The V and J ends lost 4 bases and 0 bases respectively, with 9 bases between them. The CDR3 loop reads CAISAPGMNTEAFF. The CDR3 DNA follows: TGTGCCATCAGTGCACCGGGTATGAACACTGAAGCTTTCTTT.

Worth noting for this clonotype: At one end the junction does not follow the germline gene, possibly because of a read error. The chain couples TRBV7-2 to TRBJ2-4; D is unclear. The J call may be incorrect, as the DNA end agrees better with TRBJ2-7. Germline V gene sequence: CDR1 SGHTA, CDR2 FQGNSA. This CDR3 contains 13 residues. The CDR3 DNA reads as TGTGCCGGCAGCTTGAACCCCTATTACGAGCAGTACTTC. The encoded protein is CAGSLNPYYEQYF.

This clonotype was picked up one time. This may arise from a read error, as a much more abundant clone is one base away. This chain joins TRBV27 and TRBJ2-7; 8 bases match TRBD1. V trimming: 8 bases; J trimming: 5 bases; junction bases outside the gene matches: 5. The germline gives CDR1 MNHEY, CDR2 SMNVEV (reference sequence). The CDR3 has 12 amino acids. This CDR3 reads CASRTGRDEQYF. The DNA for the CDR3 is TGTGCCAGCCGGACAGGGCGGGACGAGCAGTACTTC.

This clonotype was seen a handful of times. The rearrangement uses TRBV9 and TRBJ2-7, with 7 bases that match TRBD1. CDR1 and CDR2 from the germline V gene are SGDLS and YYNGEE. After removal of 5 bases from V and 2 bases from J, the junction contained 10 bases not matched to a gene. The CDR3 spans 15 residues. CDR3 sequence reads: CASRDPGQKAYEQYF. DNA of the CDR3: TGTGCCAGCAGAGATCCGGGACAGAAAGCCTACGAGCAGTACTTC. Full variable domain (remainder filled in from reference TRBV9 and TRBJ2-7): DSGVTQTPKHLITATGQRVTLRCSPRSGDLSVYWYQQSLDQGLQFLIQYYNGEERAKGNILERFSAQQFPDLHSELNLSSLELGDSALYFCASRDPGQKAYEQYFGPGTRLTVT.

J is TRBJ2-7 and V is TRBV7-2, with D unclear. From germline, CDR1 is SGHTA and CDR2 FQGNSA. The CDR3 is made up of 15 amino acids. Trimming took off 5 bases at V and 0 bases at J, with 14 bases between the two ends. The CDR3 DNA reads as TGTGCCAGCAGCCCCTTGGTGCTGAGCTCCTACGAGCAGTACTTC. This encodes CASSPLVLSSYEQYF. The whole variable domain, remainder taken from reference TRBV7-2 and TRBJ2-7, is GAGVSQSPSNKVTEKGKDVELRCDPISGHTALYWYRQSLGQGLEFLIYFQGNSAPDKSGLPSDRFSAERTGGSVSTLTIQRTQQEDSAVYLCASSPLVLSSYEQYFGPGTRLTVT.

This clonotype was recorded many times. The chain uses TRBV18 and TRBJ2-6; D may be TRBD1 (6 bases). V lost 4 bases and J 0 bases, leaving 22 bases between the germline ends. Looked up from germline, CDR1 is KGHSH and CDR2 is LQKENI. This CDR3 is 20 amino acids long. The CDR3 region is CASSRIGWGTPSSGANVLTF. In DNA form, the CDR3 reads TGTGCCAGCTCACGCATTGGCTGGGGGACACCGAGCTCTGGGGCCAACGTCCTGACTTTC.

V gene TRBV30 combines with J gene TRBJ1-1; D possibly corresponds to TRBD1 (5 bases). The CDR3 contains 13 residues. CDR1 GTSNPN and CDR2 SVGIG come from the germline V gene (reference sequence). V lost 3 bases and J 2 bases, leaving 10 bases between the germline ends. CDR3 in amino acids: CAWRADTNTEAFF. DNA for the CDR3: TGTGCCTGGAGGGCGGACACAAACACTGAAGCTTTCTTT.

With respect to this clonotype: A much larger clonotype is one base distant, so this may be a read error. The CDR3 sequence is CVSSLHRAGRTEAFF. Written as DNA, the CDR3 is TGCGTCAGCAGCCTTCACAGGGCGGGAAGGACTGAAGCTTTCTTT. The chain has TRBV4-1 and TRBJ1-1, with D tentatively TRBD1 (6 bases). The CDR3 sequence is 15 residues long. Looked up from germline, CDR1 is MGHRA and CDR2 is YSYEKL.

Turning to this clonotype: A clone one base away is much larger, so this may be a read error. The rearrangement joins TRBV5-5 to TRBJ2-5, with 9 bases fitting TRBD2. J gave up 4 bases and V 0 bases, and 1 base lay outside the gene matches. Germline values: CDR1 SGHKS, CDR2 YYEKEE (reference sequence). The CDR3 is 14 amino acids. CDR3 amino acids: CASSLEAGGETQYF. As DNA, the CDR3 is TGTGCCAGCAGCTTGGAAGCGGGGGGAGAGACCCAGTACTTC.

The V and J genes are TRBV7-7 and TRBJ2-5; 11 bases match TRBD1. This CDR3 region has 16 residues. The germline V gene has CDR1 SSHAT and CDR2 FNYEAQ (reference sequence). Trimming cost V 5 bases and J 11 bases; bases outside gene matches: 16. CDR3 sequence: CASSEGDRGLRNEQYF. In nucleotides, the CDR3 is TGTGCCAGCAGCGAGGGGGACAGGGGGTTGCGGAATGAGCAGTACTTC. Full variable domain (missing parts from reference TRBV7-7 and TRBJ2-5): GAGVSQSPRYKVTKRGQDVTLRCDPISSHATLYWYQQALGQGPEFLTYFNYEAQPDKSGLPSDRFSAERPEGSISTLTIQRTEQRDSAMYRCASSEGDRGLRNEQYFGPGTRLLVL.

This clonotype turned up a few times. The V call is TRBV6-6, the J call TRBJ1-1; D is perhaps TRBD1 (6 bases). Germline loops: CDR1 MNHNY, CDR2 SVGAGI (reference sequence). This CDR3 is built from 16 residues. The V gene lost 2 bases and the J gene lost 1 base, with 14 bases spanning the gap. The chain's CDR3 is CASSYTQGLQNTEAFF. The CDR3, as DNA: TGTGCCAGCAGTTACACACAGGGACTGCAGAACACTGAAGCTTTCTTT.

For this clonotype: A much larger clone sits a single nucleotide away, making a read error possible. The rearrangement joins TRBV9 to TRBJ2-1; 8 bases are shared with TRBD2. CDR3 length equals 16 residues. The germline V gene has CDR1 SGDLS and CDR2 YYNGEE. V lost 4 bases to trimming and J lost 0 bases; unmatched junction nucleotides: 6. The chain's CDR3 is CASSRGSGGSYNEQFF. The CDR3 DNA is TGTGCCAGCAGCCGTGGGAGCGGGGGCTCCTACAATGAGCAGTTCTTC. The full variable domain, in which reference TRBV9 and TRBJ2-1 provide the parts outside the CDR3, is DSGVTQTPKHLITATGQRVTLRCSPRSGDLSVYWYQQSLDQGLQFLIQYYNGEERAKGNILERFSAQQFPDLHSELNLSSLELGDSALYFCASSRGSGGSYNEQFFGPGTRLTVL.

In regard to this clonotype: A read error may explain this, as a much larger clone is one base away. The chain employs TRBV9 and TRBJ2-7, with a weak D call TRBD1 (5 bases). Per the germline V gene, CDR1 is SGDLS and CDR2 is YYNGEE. This CDR3 spans 15 amino acids. CDR3 residues: CVSSVADSLGYEQYF. Written as DNA, the CDR3 is TGTGTCAGCAGCGTAGCCGACAGCTTAGGATACGAGCAGTACTTC.

V and J are TRBV20-1 and TRBJ2-1; no clear D. CDR1 is DFQATT and CDR2 is SNEGSKA in the germline V gene (reference sequence). This CDR3 contains 14 residues. The ends were cut back, 0 bases at V and 6 bases at J, with 12 bases in the middle. This CDR3 reads CSAREGMLGNEQFF. The DNA of the CDR3 is TGCAGTGCTAGAGAAGGGATGTTGGGCAATGAGCAGTTCTTC.

This clonotype was seen only a few times. A much larger clone is a single base away; this may be a read error. The chain couples TRBV18 to TRBJ2-3; no reliable D call. V gave up 0 bases and J gave up 5 bases, with 9 bases separating them. The CDR3 is made up of 14 amino acids. The germline V gene has CDR1 KGHSH and CDR2 LQKENI. Here the CDR3 DNA reads TGTGCCAGCTCACCACCGACCCGAAGAGATACGCAGTATTTT. Translation gives CASSPPTRRDTQYF.

Comments on this clonotype: A read error is possible here, since a much larger clone lies one base away. The V call is TRBV7-3, the J call TRBJ2-5; D is ambiguous. The length of the CDR3 is 15 residues. Germline assignment: CDR1 SGHTA and CDR2 FQGTGA. The V and J ends lost 3 bases and 11 bases respectively, with 22 bases between them. The CDR3 DNA sequence: TGTGCCAGCAGCTTGTCGGTGGGATCCTACAATGAGCAGTACTTC. This sequence encodes CASSLSVGSYNEQYF. The complete variable domain, with remaining parts taken from reference TRBV7-3 and TRBJ2-5, reads GAGVSQTPSNKVTEKGKYVELRCDPISGHTALYWYRQSLGQGPEFLIYFQGTGAADDSGLPNDRFFAVRPEGSVSTLKIQRTERGDSAVYLCASSLSVGSYNEQYFGPGTRLLVL.

This clonotype has ten or more counts. V is TRBV5-1 and J is TRBJ2-7; D might be TRBD1 (5 bases). Germline lookup yields CDR1 SGHRS and CDR2 YFSETQ. This CDR3 is built from 12 residues. Trimming took 3 bases from V and 4 from J, leaving 8 bases between them. The CDR3 bases are TGCGCCAGCAGCTCGACAGAATACGAGCAGTACTTC. Its protein product is CASSSTEYEQYF.

This clonotype was recorded only once. The V and J genes are TRBV9 and TRBJ1-2; 11 bases fit TRBD1. Losses at the gene ends were 3 bases for V and 10 bases for J; bases not matched to a gene: 11. The CDR3 length is 15 residues. CDR1 and CDR2 (germline): SGDLS, YYNGEE. The CDR3 nucleotides are TGTGCCAGCAGCGGGGAGGACAGGGGGCTGTTTGCCTACACCTTC. Its translation: CASSGEDRGLFAYTF.

This clonotype was detected ten times or more. V is TRBV7-2 and J is TRBJ2-7, with D perhaps matching TRBD1 or TRBD2 (5 bases each). Germline loops: CDR1 SGHTA, CDR2 FQGNSA. V lost 0 bases, J lost 4 bases, and 16 bases lay in between. This CDR3 is built from 16 residues. This CDR3 reads CASSLALGRGEYEQYF. The CDR3 DNA sequence: TGTGCCAGCAGCTTAGCGCTAGGCAGAGGGGAATACGAGCAGTACTTC.

The rearrangement links TRBV5-1 to TRBJ2-5; perhaps TRBD2 as D (6 bases). V was clipped by 4 bases and J by 1 base, with 14 bases between them. Germline V CDR1 and CDR2: SGHRS, YFSETQ. This CDR3 contains 15 residues. The CDR3 DNA reads TGCGCCAGCAGCCAAATCGGAGGGATCCAAGAGACCCAGTACTTC. Its translation: CASSQIGGIQETQYF.

In this sample, this clonotype turned up many times. V gene TRBV9 combines with J gene TRBJ2-7; weak D call: TRBD2 (5 bases). Germline V gene data show CDR1 as SGDLS and CDR2 as YYNGEE. V was clipped by 0 bases and J by 3 bases, with 10 bases between them. There are 14 residues in the CDR3. CDR3 coding DNA: TGTGCCAGCAGCGTAGGGGTAGGGAGCTACGAGCAGTACTTC. Amino acids: CASSVGVGSYEQYF.

The rearrangement joins TRBV28 to TRBJ1-2, with 7 bases fitting TRBD1. The CDR3 sequence is 15 residues long. V trimming: 6 bases; J trimming: 6 bases; junction bases outside the gene matches: 13. The V gene's germline CDR1 is MDHEN and CDR2 SYDVKM. CDR3 bases: TGTGCCAGCAGCAGGAGAGGGGGCGCGTCGGATGGCTACACCTTC. Translation gives CASSRRGGASDGYTF.

The chain joins TRBV29-1 to TRBJ1-1; D gene uncertain. From germline, CDR1 is SQVTM and CDR2 ANQGSEA. This CDR3 spans 16 amino acids. V was shortened by 4 bases and J by 1 base, with 19 bases between the two germline ends. The CDR3 spells CSVAFGQARGNTEAFF. CDR3 sequence (DNA): TGCAGCGTTGCGTTCGGGCAGGCCCGGGGGAACACTGAAGCTTTCTTT.

V gene TRBV3-1 combines with J gene TRBJ1-2, with unresolved D. CDR3 length: 13 amino acids. Looked up from germline, CDR1 is LGHDT and CDR2 is YNNKEL (reference sequence). V lost 2 bases and J lost 6, with 10 bases in between. The CDR3 protein is CASSQLSKDGYTF. The CDR3 DNA sequence: TGTGCCAGCAGCCAATTGTCCAAGGATGGCTACACCTTC.

The DNA of the CDR3 is TGTGCCAGCAGTCGGGCAGGTACTGCTATTGTCGAGGGCTACACCTTC. It is translated as CASSRAGTAIVEGYTF. The chain carries TRBV25-1 and TRBJ1-2; D gene uncertain. This CDR3 is 16 amino acids long. V lost 5 bases and J 8 bases, leaving 24 bases between the germline ends. CDR1 and CDR2 (germline): MGHDK, SYGVNS.

Of note for this clonotype: A much larger clone lies a single base off, so this may be a read error. This chain joins TRBV20-1 and TRBJ2-5; 8 bases fit TRBD2. Germline-derived CDR1 and CDR2 are DFQATT and SNEGSKA (reference sequence). There are 16 residues in the CDR3. Trimming removed 0 bases from V and 1 base from J; junction bases left unmatched: 7. The CDR3: CSARDLGSGGQETQYF. CDR3 DNA sequence: TGCAGTGCTAGAGATCTGGGGAGCGGGGGCCAAGAGACCCAGTACTTC.